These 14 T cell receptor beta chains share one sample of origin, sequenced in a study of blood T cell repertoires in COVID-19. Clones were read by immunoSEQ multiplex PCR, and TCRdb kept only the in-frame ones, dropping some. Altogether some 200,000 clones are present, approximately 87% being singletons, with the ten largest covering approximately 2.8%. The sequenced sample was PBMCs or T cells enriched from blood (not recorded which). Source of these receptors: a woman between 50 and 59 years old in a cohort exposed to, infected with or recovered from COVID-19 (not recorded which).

The CDR3 DNA reads as TGTGCCAGCAGATCTGGGGGCGGATCAGATACGCAGTATTTT. The encoded protein is CASRSGGGSDTQYF. The V and J genes are TRBV9 and TRBJ2-3, with a tentative D call TRBD1 (6 bases). V lost 5 bases and J lost 4, with 14 bases in between. Per germline, CDR1 SGDLS and CDR2 YYNGEE. This CDR3 spans 14 amino acids. The whole variable domain, filled in from reference TRBV9 and TRBJ2-3, reads DSGVTQTPKHLITATGQRVTLRCSPRSGDLSVYWYQQSLDQGLQFLIQYYNGEERAKGNILERFSAQQFPDLHSELNLSSLELGDSALYFCASRSGGGSDTQYFGPGTRLTVL.

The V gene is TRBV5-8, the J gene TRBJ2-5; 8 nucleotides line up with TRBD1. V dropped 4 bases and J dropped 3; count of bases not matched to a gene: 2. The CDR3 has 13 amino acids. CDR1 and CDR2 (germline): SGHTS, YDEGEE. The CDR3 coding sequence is TGTGCCAGCAGCCTGGACAGGGAAGAGACCCAGTACTTC. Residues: CASSLDREETQYF.

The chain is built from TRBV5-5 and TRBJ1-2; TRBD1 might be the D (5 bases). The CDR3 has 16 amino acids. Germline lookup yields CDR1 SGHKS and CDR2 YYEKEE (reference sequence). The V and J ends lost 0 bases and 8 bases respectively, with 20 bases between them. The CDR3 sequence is CASSLAREPGIVGYTF. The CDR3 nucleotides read TGTGCCAGCAGCTTGGCCAGGGAACCAGGGATTGTAGGCTACACCTTC.

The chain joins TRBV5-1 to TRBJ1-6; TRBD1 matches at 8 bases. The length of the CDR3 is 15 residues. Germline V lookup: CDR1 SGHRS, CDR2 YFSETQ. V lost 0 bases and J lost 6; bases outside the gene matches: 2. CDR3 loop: CASSLATGGNSPLHF. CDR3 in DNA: TGCGCCAGCAGCTTGGCCACAGGGGGTAATTCACCCCTCCACTTT.

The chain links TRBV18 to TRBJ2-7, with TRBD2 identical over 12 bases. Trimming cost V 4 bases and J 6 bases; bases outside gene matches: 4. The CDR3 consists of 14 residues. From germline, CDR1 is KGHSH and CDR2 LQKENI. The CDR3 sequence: CASSQTSGGTEQYF. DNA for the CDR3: TGTGCCAGCTCACAAACTAGCGGGGGGACCGAGCAGTACTTC.

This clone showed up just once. The CDR3 DNA follows: TGTGCCAGCAGCGCTTCTGCCAGGGGAGAGACCCAGTACTTC. It yields the protein CASSASARGETQYF. The V gene is TRBV5-8, the J gene TRBJ2-5; maybe TRBD1 (6 bases). The CDR3 runs to 14 residues. V lost 4 bases and J lost 4, with 14 bases in between. CDR1 is SGHTS, CDR2 YDEGEE, per germline.

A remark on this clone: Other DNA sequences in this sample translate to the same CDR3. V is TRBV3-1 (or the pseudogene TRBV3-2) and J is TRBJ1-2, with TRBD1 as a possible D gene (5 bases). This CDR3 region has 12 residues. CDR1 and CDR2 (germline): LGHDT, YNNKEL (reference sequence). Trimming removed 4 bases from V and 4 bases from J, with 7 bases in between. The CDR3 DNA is TGTGCCAGCAGCCCCGGGGGCTATGGCTACACCTTC. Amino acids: CASSPGGYGYTF.

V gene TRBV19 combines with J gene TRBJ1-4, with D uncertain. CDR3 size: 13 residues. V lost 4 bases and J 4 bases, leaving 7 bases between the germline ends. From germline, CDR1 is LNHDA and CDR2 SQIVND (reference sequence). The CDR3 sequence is CASSNRFNEKLFF. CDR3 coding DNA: TGTGCCAGTAGTAACAGATTTAATGAAAAACTGTTTTTT.

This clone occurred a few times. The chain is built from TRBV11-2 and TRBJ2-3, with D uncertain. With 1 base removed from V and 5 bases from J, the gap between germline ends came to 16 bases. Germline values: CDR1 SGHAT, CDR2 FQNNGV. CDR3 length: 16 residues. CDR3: CASSLGPGQNGDTQYF. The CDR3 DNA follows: TGTGCCAGCAGCTTAGGCCCAGGTCAGAACGGAGATACGCAGTATTTT.

The chain's CDR3 is CASSLSGASGAKNIQYF. The CDR3 DNA sequence: TGTGCCAGCAGCTTATCCGGGGCTAGCGGAGCCAAAAACATTCAGTACTTC. V usage is TRBV11-2 and J usage is TRBJ2-4; 7 bases agree with TRBD2. Germline V CDR1 and CDR2: SGHAT, FQNNGV. After removal of 2 bases from V and 0 bases from J, the junction contained 7 bases not matched to a gene. The CDR3 extends over 17 amino acids.

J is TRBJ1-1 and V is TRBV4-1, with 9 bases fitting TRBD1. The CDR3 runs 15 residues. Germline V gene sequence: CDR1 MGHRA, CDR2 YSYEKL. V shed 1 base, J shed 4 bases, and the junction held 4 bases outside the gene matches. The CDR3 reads CASSQAPGQGTEAFF. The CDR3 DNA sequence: TGCGCCAGCAGCCAAGCCCCGGGACAGGGCACTGAAGCTTTCTTT.

This chain's CDR3 is CASSQLREDYGYTF. The CDR3 nucleotides are TGCGCCAGCAGCCAGCTCAGGGAGGACTATGGCTACACCTTC. The V and J genes are TRBV4-3 and TRBJ1-2; possibly TRBD1 for D (5 bases). The CDR3 spans 14 residues. V shed 3 bases and J shed 3 bases, with 11 bases lying between them. Germline V gives CDR1 LGHNA, CDR2 YSLEER.

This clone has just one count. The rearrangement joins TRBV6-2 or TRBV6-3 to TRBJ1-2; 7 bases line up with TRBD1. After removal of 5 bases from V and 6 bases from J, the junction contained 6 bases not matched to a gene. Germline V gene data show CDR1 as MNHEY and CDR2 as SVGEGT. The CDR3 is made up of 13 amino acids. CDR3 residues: CASSRQGGNGYTF. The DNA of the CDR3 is TGTGCCAGCAGTAGACAGGGCGGGAATGGCTACACCTTC.

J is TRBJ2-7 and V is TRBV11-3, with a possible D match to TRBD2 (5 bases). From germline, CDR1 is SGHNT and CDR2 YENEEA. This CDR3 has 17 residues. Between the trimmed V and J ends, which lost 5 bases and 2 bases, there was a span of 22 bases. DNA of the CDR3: TGTGCCAGCAGCCCGGGAATGGGAGACGGAGGAGCCTACGAGCAGTACTTC. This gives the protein CASSPGMGDGGAYEQYF. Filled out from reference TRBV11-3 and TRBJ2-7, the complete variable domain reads EAGVVQSPRYKIIEKKQPVAFWCNPISGHNTLYWYLQNLGQGPELLIRYENEEAVDDSQLPKDRFSAERLKGVDSTLKIQPAELGDSAVYLCASSPGMGDGGAYEQYFGPGTRLTVT.